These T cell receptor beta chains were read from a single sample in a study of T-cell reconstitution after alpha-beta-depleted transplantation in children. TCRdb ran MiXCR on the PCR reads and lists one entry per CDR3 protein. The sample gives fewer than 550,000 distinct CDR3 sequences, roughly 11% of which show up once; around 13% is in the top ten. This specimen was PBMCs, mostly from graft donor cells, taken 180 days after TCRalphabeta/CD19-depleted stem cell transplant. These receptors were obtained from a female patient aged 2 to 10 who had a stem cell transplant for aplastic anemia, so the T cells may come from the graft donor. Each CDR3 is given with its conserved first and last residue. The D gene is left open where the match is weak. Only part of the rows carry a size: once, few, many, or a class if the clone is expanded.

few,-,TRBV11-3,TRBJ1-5,TGTGCCAGCAGCCCCGAAGGTCGATATAGCAATCAGCCCCAGCATTTT,CASSPEGRYSNQPQHF
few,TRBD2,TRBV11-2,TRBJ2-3,TGTGCCAGCAGCTTAGTAGGGGGGGGACTAGCGGATTTTCATACGCAGTATTTT,CASSLVGGGLADFHTQYF
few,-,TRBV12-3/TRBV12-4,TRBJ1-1,TGTGCCAGCAGTTTATACCTCGGGGGAACTGAAGCTTTCTTT,CASSLYLGGTEAFF
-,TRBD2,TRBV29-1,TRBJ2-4,TGCAGCTTGGGGCTAGCGGGAGACAACATTCAGTACTTC,CSLGLAGDNIQYF
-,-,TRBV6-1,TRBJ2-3,TGTGCCAGCAGGAGGGATCAGGCGGCAGATACGCAGTATTTT,CASRRDQAADTQYF
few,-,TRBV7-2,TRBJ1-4,TGTGCCAGCAGCTTAAGACGTCTAGGTGAAAAACTGTTTTTT,CASSLRRLGEKLFF
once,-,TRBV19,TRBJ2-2,TGTGCCAGTAGTACAGGTTCGAACACCGGGGAGCTGTTTTTT,CASSTGSNTGELFF
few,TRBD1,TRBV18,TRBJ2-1,TGTGCCAGCTCACCACCGAGCAGGGGGTTCTACAATGAGCAGTTCTTC,CASSPPSRGFYNEQFF
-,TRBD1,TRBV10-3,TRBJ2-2,TGTGCCATCCAAGGGACAGGGGGCTCCGCCGGGGAGCTGTTTTTT,CAIQGTGGSAGELFF
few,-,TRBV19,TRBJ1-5,TGTGCCAGTAGTATAGACAGGGCAGGACAGCCCCAGCATTTT,CASSIDRAGQPQHF
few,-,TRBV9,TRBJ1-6,TGTGCCAGCAGCGTATACGGGGGCAACAATTCACCCCTCCACTTT,CASSVYGGNNSPLHF